This TCR beta chain was profiled in a study of blood T cell repertoires in COVID-19. Study-wide context: The United States, Italy and Spain were the sources of the acute and convalescent COVID-19 samples. Sample material is recorded as cDNA or gDNA derived from T cells, B-cell-depleted T cells, or PBMCs.

Sequencing used immunoSEQ multiplex PCR; TCRdb keeps in-frame clones, though not all of them. This table holds more than 200,000 clones, around 90% found once. This clone was seen only once. Unmatched junction bases numbered 8, after V lost 4 bases and J lost 1 base. The CDR3 spans 16 residues. The germline CDR1 and CDR2 sequences are SGHTA and FQGNSA. Sample: PBMCs or T cells enriched from blood (not recorded which). The sequence derives from a man aged 25 to 40 in a cohort exposed to, infected with or recovered from COVID-19 (not recorded which). The rearrangement joins TRBV7-2 to TRBJ2-7; 9 nucleotides align to TRBD1. The CDR3 spells CASSSRDRAGSYEQYF. The CDR3 DNA follows: TGTGCCAGCAGCTCCCGGGACAGGGCCGGATCCTACGAGCAGTACTTC. Full variable domain (outside the CDR3, taken from reference TRBV7-2 and TRBJ2-7): GAGVSQSPSNKVTEKGKDVELRCDPISGHTALYWYRQSLGQGLEFLIYFQGNSAPDKSGLPSDRFSAERTGGSVSTLTIQRTQQEDSAVYLCASSSRDRAGSYEQYFGPGTRLTVT.